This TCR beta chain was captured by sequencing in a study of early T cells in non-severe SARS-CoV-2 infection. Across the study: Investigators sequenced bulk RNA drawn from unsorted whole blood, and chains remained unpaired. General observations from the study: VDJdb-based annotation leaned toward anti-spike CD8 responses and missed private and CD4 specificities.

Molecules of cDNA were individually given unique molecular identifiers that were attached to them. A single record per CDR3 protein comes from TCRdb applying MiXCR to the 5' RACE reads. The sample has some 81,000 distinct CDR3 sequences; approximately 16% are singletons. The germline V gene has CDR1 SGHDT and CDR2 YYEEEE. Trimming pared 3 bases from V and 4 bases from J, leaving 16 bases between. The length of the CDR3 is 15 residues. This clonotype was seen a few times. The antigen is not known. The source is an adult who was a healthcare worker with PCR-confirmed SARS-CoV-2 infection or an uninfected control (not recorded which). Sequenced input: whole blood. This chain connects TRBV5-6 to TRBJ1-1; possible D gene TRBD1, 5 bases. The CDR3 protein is CASSSGRKGGTEAFF. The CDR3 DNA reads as TGTGCCAGCAGCTCAGGGCGAAAAGGTGGCACTGAAGCTTTCTTT.